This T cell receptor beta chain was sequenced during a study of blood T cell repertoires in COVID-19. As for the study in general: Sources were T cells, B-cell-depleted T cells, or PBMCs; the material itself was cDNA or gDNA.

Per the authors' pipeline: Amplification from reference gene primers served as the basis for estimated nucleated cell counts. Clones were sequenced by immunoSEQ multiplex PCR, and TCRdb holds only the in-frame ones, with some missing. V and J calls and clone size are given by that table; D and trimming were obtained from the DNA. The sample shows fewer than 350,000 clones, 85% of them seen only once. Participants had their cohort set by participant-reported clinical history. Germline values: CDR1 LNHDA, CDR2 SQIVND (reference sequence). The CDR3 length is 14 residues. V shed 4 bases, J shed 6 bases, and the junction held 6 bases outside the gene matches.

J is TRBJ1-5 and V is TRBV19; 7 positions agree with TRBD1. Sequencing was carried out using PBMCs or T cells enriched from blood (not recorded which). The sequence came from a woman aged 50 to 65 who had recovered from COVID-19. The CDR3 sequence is CASSKTGVGQPQHF. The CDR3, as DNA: TGTGCCAGTAGTAAAACAGGGGTCGGTCAGCCCCAGCATTTT.